Included here is one T cell receptor beta chain sequence, with context. These data come from a study of Graves' ophthalmopathy and Graves' hyperthyroidism. The CDR3 length is 14 residues. Germline V gene lookup returns CDR1 SQVTM and CDR2 ANQGSEA. After removal of 4 bases from V and 2 bases from J, the junction contained 5 bases not matched to a gene. TCR beta CDR3 amplification used RNA transcripts. In the first round, RT-PCR was carried out with HTBI primers, and a multiplex PCR formed the second round. TCRdb re-called the multiplex PCR reads through MiXCR, storing one row per CDR3 protein. The sample has around 660,000 distinct CDR3 sequences, under 50% seen once; the top ten hold 3.3%.

The sequencing input was peripheral blood. This TCR was recovered from an adult man with Graves' ophthalmopathy. This chain joins TRBV29-1 and TRBJ2-1; 7 nucleotides align to TRBD2. CDR3: CSVALADTYNEQFF. The CDR3 nucleotides are TGCAGCGTTGCCCTAGCGGATACCTACAATGAGCAGTTCTTC.